The 18 T cell receptor beta chains listed next were all sequenced from one sample in a study of T cell changes during pregnancy in multiple sclerosis. This table comes from immunoSEQ multiplex PCR, and its TCRdb copy is limited to in-frame clones, with some not included. The sample has around 100,000 clones, 90% seen once. The specimen comprised peripheral blood, sampled in the second trimester of pregnancy. The receptors originated from a female donor in good health, enrolled as a control in a pregnancy study.

This chain links TRBV6-6 with TRBJ1-6; 8 bases agree with TRBD1. The J segment lost 10 bases and the V segment lost 6 bases, leaving 8 bases of the junction unmatched. CDR1 and CDR2 (germline): MNHNY, SVGAGI (reference sequence). The CDR3 extends over 14 amino acids. CDR3 residues: CASSLQGTGSPLHF. For the CDR3, the DNA is TGTGCCAGCAGCCTCCAGGGGACAGGCTCACCCCTCCACTTT.

This chain joins TRBV5-4 and TRBJ1-4; D is undetermined. The CDR3 sequence is 15 residues long. Trimming removed 0 bases from V and 0 bases from J, with 6 bases in between. Germline V gene lookup returns CDR1 SGHNT and CDR2 YYREEE (reference sequence). The CDR3 DNA follows: TGTGCCAGCAGCTTGGCAGGTTCAACTAATGAAAAACTGTTTTTT. Residues: CASSLAGSTNEKLFF.

The CDR3 DNA reads as TGTGCCAGCAGCCCCGGGACAGCTAATAGAGGCTACACCTTC. Encoded protein: CASSPGTANRGYTF. The V gene is TRBV11-1, the J gene TRBJ1-2, with 7 bases that match TRBD1. This CDR3 is 14 amino acids long. The germline gives CDR1 SGHAT, CDR2 FQDESV (reference sequence). J gave up 8 bases and V 5 bases, and 11 bases lay outside the gene matches.

This chain connects TRBV7-9 to TRBJ1-1; tentative D call: TRBD1 (5 bases). V lost 4 bases and J 7 bases, leaving 10 bases between the germline ends. This CDR3 region has 12 residues. CDR1 is SEHNR and CDR2 is FQNEAQ in the germline V gene (reference sequence). The CDR3 region has the DNA TGTGCCAGCAGCTCCCCGGGGGTTGAAGCTTTCTTT. It translates to CASSSPGVEAFF.

The chain uses TRBV7-9 and TRBJ2-7; TRBD2 agrees at 8 bases. The CDR3 is 16 amino acids. Trimming at V came to 1 base and at J to 1 base, leaving 6 bases not matched to a gene. Germline CDR1 SEHNR, CDR2 FQNEAQ (reference sequence). The CDR3 region is CASSLGVGGRSYEQYF. CDR3 DNA: TGTGCCAGCAGCTTAGGTGTAGGCGGGAGGTCCTACGAGCAGTACTTC.

J is TRBJ2-7 and V is TRBV5-8; possibly TRBD2 for D (6 bases). V lost 4 bases and J 0 bases, leaving 14 bases between the germline ends. The CDR3 has 15 amino acids. In germline, CDR1 is SGHTS, CDR2 YDEGEE. CDR3 sequence reads: CASSDGTPYSYEQYF. CDR3 coding DNA: TGTGCCAGCAGCGACGGGACTCCTTACTCCTACGAGCAGTACTTC.

The J gene is TRBJ2-7, the V gene TRBV7-8; the match to TRBD2 covers 7 bases. CDR3 length: 14 amino acids. The V and J ends lost 5 bases and 5 bases, in that order; junction bases with no gene match: 9. Germline lookup yields CDR1 SGHVS and CDR2 FQNEAQ. CDR3 region: CASSRGWGGDEQYF. The CDR3, as DNA: TGTGCCAGCAGCCGTGGGTGGGGGGGAGACGAGCAGTACTTC.

This clone showed up just a few times. The chain recombines TRBV6-1 with TRBJ1-1; D is possibly TRBD1 (6 bases). V lost 6 bases and J lost 0, with 14 bases in between. Germline assignment: CDR1 MNHNS and CDR2 SASEGT. The CDR3 is 15 residues long. CDR3 DNA sequence: TGTGCCAGCAGGAATATGGGACACCTGAACACTGAAGCTTTCTTT. Its translation: CASRNMGHLNTEAFF.

V and J are TRBV7-2 and TRBJ1-2, with unresolved D. V was clipped by 5 bases and J by 4 bases, with 11 bases between them. The length of the CDR3 is 13 residues. Per germline, CDR1 SGHTA and CDR2 FQGNSA. CDR3 loop: CASSEDRSYGYTF. The CDR3 region has the DNA TGTGCCAGCAGCGAGGATAGGAGCTATGGCTACACCTTC.

V and J are TRBV4-1 and TRBJ2-7; the D gene is possibly TRBD1 (5 bases). Trimming cost V 4 bases and J 4 bases, with 11 bases left between them. This CDR3 is built from 13 residues. Germline V CDR1 and CDR2: MGHRA, YSYEKL. CDR3 coding DNA: TGCGCCAGCAGCCGACAGAGGAGTTACGAGCAGTACTTC. Protein sequence: CASSRQRSYEQYF.

V and J are TRBV5-4 and TRBJ1-2; no clear D gene. Germline V gives CDR1 SGHNT, CDR2 YYREEE (reference sequence). CDR3 length equals 14 residues. Trimming took off 4 bases at V and 8 bases at J, with 18 bases between the two ends. CDR3 region: CASSPGLTDRGYTF. The CDR3 DNA is TGTGCCAGCAGCCCGGGATTAACCGATCGGGGCTACACCTTC. The full variable domain, its missing parts supplied by reference TRBV5-4 and TRBJ1-2, is ETGVTQSPTHLIKTRGQQVTLRCSSQSGHNTVSWYQQALGQGPQFIFQYYREEENGRGNFPPRFSGLQFPNYSSELNVNALELDDSALYLCASSPGLTDRGYTFGSGTRLTVV.

This chain links TRBV2 with TRBJ2-1; 9 bases align to TRBD1. V was pared by 6 bases and J by 5 bases, with 11 bases of the junction left unmatched. CDR3 length: 16 amino acids. Germline V CDR1 and CDR2: SNHLY, FYNNEI. CDR3 amino acids: CASRALTGQGNNEQFF. CDR3 DNA: TGTGCCAGCAGGGCACTAACGGGACAGGGAAACAATGAGCAGTTCTTC. Based on the CDR3 plus reference TRBV2 and TRBJ2-1, the full variable domain is EPEVTQTPSHQVTQMGQEVILRCVPISNHLYFYWYRQILGQKVEFLVSFYNNEISEKSEIFDDQFSVERPDGSNFTLKIRSTKLEDSAMYFCASRALTGQGNNEQFFGPGTRLTVL.

The chain couples TRBV4-3 to TRBJ2-1; 10 bases match TRBD2. V dropped 4 bases and J dropped 4; count of bases not matched to a gene: 13. CDR1 is LGHNA and CDR2 is YSLEER in the germline V gene. This CDR3 contains 18 residues. DNA of the CDR3: TGCGCCAGCAGCCCCATGGGGCTAGCGGGAGCTTTATACAATGAGCAGTTCTTC. Protein sequence: CASSPMGLAGALYNEQFF.

This chain links TRBV19 with TRBJ1-3, with D unclear. Trimming left V 2 bases short and J 0 bases short, with 8 bases between. Germline V gene data show CDR1 as LNHDA and CDR2 as SQIVND (reference sequence). There are 15 residues in the CDR3. The CDR3 nucleotides read TGTGCCAGTAGTATACGGACTGGCTCTGGAAACACCATATATTTT. Its protein is CASSIRTGSGNTIYF.

This chain uses TRBV6-5 with TRBJ2-5; D gene unclear. CDR1 and CDR2 from the germline V gene are MNHEY and SVGAGI. This CDR3 is 16 amino acids long. V lost 0 bases and J lost 5, with 16 bases in between. The CDR3, as DNA: TGTGCCAGCAGTTACTCGTCTAGATCTTCGTGGGAGACCCAGTACTTC. Its translation is CASSYSSRSSWETQYF.

The CDR3, as DNA: TGCAGTGCTAGAAGGAGGTACGAGCAGTACTTC. Translating gives CSARRRYEQYF. This chain uses TRBV20-1 with TRBJ2-7, with D perhaps matching TRBD2 (5 bases). Trimming pared 2 bases from V and 4 bases from J, leaving 6 bases between. The CDR3 runs to 11 residues. CDR1 DFQATT and CDR2 SNEGSKA come from the germline V gene (reference sequence).

The rearrangement links TRBV28 to TRBJ1-5; TRBD1 matches at 7 bases. Germline trimming cut 2 bases from V and 2 bases from J; bases unmatched to any gene: 0. The CDR3 loop spans 14 amino acids. Germline V CDR1 and CDR2: MDHEN, SYDVKM. The CDR3 is CASSLTGGNQPQHF. For the CDR3, the DNA is TGTGCCAGCAGTTTAACAGGGGGCAATCAGCCCCAGCATTTT. Filled out from reference TRBV28 and TRBJ1-5, the complete variable domain reads DVKVTQSSRYLVKRTGEKVFLECVQDMDHENMFWYRQDPGLGLRLIYFSYDVKMKEKGDIPEGYSVSREKKERFSLILESASTNQTSMYLCASSLTGGNQPQHFGDGTRLSIL.

The chain has TRBV7-2 and TRBJ2-3; 10 nucleotides agree with TRBD2. This CDR3 comprises 15 residues. CDR1 and CDR2 from the germline V gene are SGHTA and FQGNSA. J gave up 4 bases and V 5 bases, and 6 bases lay outside the gene matches. CDR3 sequence reads: CASSRVLAGPDTQYF. The CDR3, as DNA: TGTGCCAGCAGCCGGGTACTAGCGGGGCCAGATACGCAGTATTTT.